The 3 T cell receptor beta chains listed next were all sequenced from one sample in a study of blood T cell repertoires in COVID-19. Sequencing used immunoSEQ multiplex PCR; TCRdb keeps in-frame clones, though not all of them. This sample has under 300,000 clones, with about nine tenths found just once. The specimen sequenced was peripheral blood. These receptors were taken from a woman in her forties with acute or convalescent COVID-19.

This chain connects TRBV6-5 to TRBJ2-3, with D possibly matching TRBD2 (6 bases). This CDR3 has 16 amino acids. Between the trimmed V and J ends, which lost 2 bases and 0 bases, there was a span of 12 bases. CDR1 and CDR2 from the germline V gene are MNHEY and SVGAGI. The CDR3 region is CASSYANRGSTDTQYF. The CDR3 DNA sequence: TGTGCCAGCAGTTACGCAAACCGGGGGAGCACAGATACGCAGTATTTT.

This clone has only one observation. The chain combines TRBV30 with TRBJ1-1; D not resolved. Germline V CDR1 and CDR2: GTSNPN, SVGIG (reference sequence). This CDR3 is 11 amino acids long. V gave up 7 bases and J gave up 1 base, with 7 bases separating them. CDR3 in DNA: TGTGCCTCCGGGAGGAACACTGAAGCTTTCTTT. Translated: CASGRNTEAFF.

The V gene is TRBV19, the J gene TRBJ1-1, with D perhaps matching TRBD1 (5 bases). Germline V lookup: CDR1 LNHDA, CDR2 SQIVND (reference sequence). This CDR3 contains 13 residues. V lost 5 bases, J lost 4 bases, and 11 bases lay in between. DNA for the CDR3: TGTGCCAGTAGTCAGGGATATTTCACTGAAGCTTTCTTT. As protein: CASSQGYFTEAFF.